Below, one T cell receptor (beta chain) is given with its context. Its specific antigen is unknown. Base qualities are not recorded, but no much larger clone differs from it by a single base. TCRbeta CDR3 regions were amplified from genomic DNA by means of the immunoSEQ Assay, a bias-controlled multiplex PCR. The original methods were these. Nucleated cell counts per sample were estimated from amplification of reference gene primers within the assay. To quantify the absolute abundance of each unique TCRbeta CDR3 rearrangement, sequence reads were collapsed and filtered. For each sample, productive Simpson clonality was calculated by taking the square root of Simpson's diversity index across productive rearrangements. The immuneACCESS repertoire file appears here via TCRdb, limited to in-frame rearrangements. These files lack a portion of the clones; in checked studies, under half of the deficit traces to unresolved V genes, and the cause of the others is not known. V and J calls plus clone size are reproduced from that table; the DNA served to infer D and trimming. This sample is represented by some 270,000 clones; about 83% of them were singletons. The ten biggest clones cover approximately 6.2% of the sample.

The data originate from a study of blood T cell repertoires in COVID-19 (dated by TCRdb to 2018 to 2021). Regarding the research as a whole: Samples covering the acute and convalescent phases of COVID-19 were provided by collaborators in the United States, Italy and Spain. The prospective study material was composed of cDNA or gDNA derived from T cells, B-cell-depleted T cells, or PBMCs. The samples were drawn from the first 160 participants of the ongoing ImmuneRACE study and from 1,254 subjects provided by 6 global collaborators. Nearly every sample came with metadata listing a de-identified subject ID, COVID-19 status, age in years and sex. Subjects who had been exposed to COVID-19, were actively infected with it, or had recovered from it provided the deeply sampled blood TCRbeta repertoires that made up the dataset. Where available, HLA class I and class II types were obtained from metadata supplied by the sample provider rather than from assay-based typing. A freely available public database, intended as a resource for researchers studying the immune response to SARS-CoV-2, is where the repertoires were released. Broader findings and caveats from the paper: The amount of clinical and demographic metadata varied by source and participant and was provided uncurated.

V gives up 5 bases and J gives up 2 bases, and the segment between their germline ends measures 13 bases. From the cysteine up to the phenylalanine, the CDR3 has a length of 15 residues. Only CDR3 DNA is held: 45 bases, read in frame from base 1. CDR1 and CDR2 are read off the germline V gene as KGHSH and LQKENI. In Seattle, one collaborating source enrolled patients while the infection was active and tracked those patients longitudinally over the course of disease. Whole blood was collected in K2EDTA tubes by collaborating institutions according to the institutions' own protocols. For TCRbeta analysis, collaborators shipped samples in one of three forms: frozen whole blood, isolated PBMCs, or DNA extracted from either of those sample types.

The TCR originated in a woman at least 80 years old with COVID-19, enrolled during active disease. The specimen sequenced was peripheral blood. In this chain, TRBV18 is recombined with TRBJ1-5; the D gene is possibly TRBD1, with 6 bases matching. In nucleotides, the sequence is TGTGCCAGCTCAGATCAGGGGTTTGGCAATCAGCCCCAGCATTTT. Its protein is CASSDQGFGNQPQHF. The full variable domain, with segments outside the CDR3 supplied by the reference TRBV18 and TRBJ1-5 proteins, appears as NAGVMQNPRHLVRRRGQEARLRCSPMKGHSHVYWYRQLPEEGLKFMVYLQKENIIDESGMPKERFSAEFPKEGPSILRIQQVVRGDSAAYFCASSDQGFGNQPQHFGDGTRLSIL.